The present entry profiles one T cell receptor (beta chain) with its context. Its antigen remains unknown. TCRdb re-derived calls from the 5' RACE reads in MiXCR, one entry per CDR3 protein. The sample has 300,000 to 400,000 distinct CDR3 sequences; over 10% are singletons. The data belong to a study of T-cell memory formation after mild COVID-19. The study's findings and limits: CD4+ contracting clones were mainly CM and EM; CD8+ ones, EMRA. Balance between CD4 and CD8 was seen in clones contracting day 15 to 85, and a CD4+ lean was seen in later expanders.

This CDR3 comprises 16 residues. V dropped 5 bases and J dropped 2; count of bases not matched to a gene: 8. Germline values: CDR1 SEHNR, CDR2 FQNEAQ (reference sequence). V is TRBV7-9 and J is TRBJ2-2, with 7 bases identical to TRBD1. This TCR was recovered from a man aged 18 to 30 who had mild COVID-19 (a few samples of this study predate the infection). Cell type and time point are not known. The sample comprised PBMCs or a T cell subset sorted from them (not recorded which). As DNA, the CDR3 is TGTGCCAGCAGCCGCAGGGGGACAGAAAACACCGGGGAGCTGTTTTTT. Its protein product is CASSRRGTENTGELFF.